The source of this TCR beta chain is a study of blood T cell repertoires in COVID-19. For the study at large: COVID-19 samples from acute and convalescent phases originated in the United States, Italy and Spain. PBMCs, B-cell-depleted T cells, or T cells were the source of the cDNA or gDNA that made up the material.

CDR3 length equals 16 residues. CDR1 is MNHNS, CDR2 SASEGT, per germline. The ends lost 0 bases at V and 5 bases at J; junction bases unmatched: 8. Authors' data handling: How many nucleated cells were present was estimated from reference gene primer amplification. Sequencing was performed with immunoSEQ multiplex PCR; in TCRdb, only in-frame clones are kept and a portion is missing. Clone size and V and J calls were adopted from that table, with D and trimming inferred from the DNA. The sample carries a few hundred thousand clones, 70% to 90% recorded once. The genes are TRBV6-1 and TRBJ2-5; 8 nucleotides agree with TRBD2. The source material was peripheral blood. This clonotype was obtained from a man aged 18 to 29 who had recovered from COVID-19. CDR3 coding DNA: TGTGCCAGCAGTGAAGCTCGAGCGGGAGTTGGCGAGACCCAGTACTTC. Protein product: CASSEARAGVGETQYF.